This T cell receptor beta chain was observed in a study of shared clonotypes between healthy human individuals. The CDR3 covers 16 residues. Trimming shortened V by 4 bases and J by 1 base, and 14 bases separated the two germline ends. Germline values: CDR1 ENHRY, CDR2 SYGVKD. Assay used: immunoSEQ multiplex PCR; TCRdb lists only in-frame clones, some missing. The sample has about 1.5 million clones, around 98% seen once; the top ten hold less than 0.55%. In the CD4+ fraction, cells were divided into CD45RA+ naive and CD45RA-negative memory subsets. The receptor was isolated from a young man in good health. Sample: naive CD4+ T cells sorted from blood. Subset here: CD45RA+ positively selected. The chain employs TRBV10-3 and TRBJ1-5, with D uncertain. The CDR3 region is CAISGGSGGSNQPQHF. In DNA, the CDR3 is TGTGCCATCAGTGGAGGGTCGGGAGGGAGCAATCAGCCCCAGCATTTT.